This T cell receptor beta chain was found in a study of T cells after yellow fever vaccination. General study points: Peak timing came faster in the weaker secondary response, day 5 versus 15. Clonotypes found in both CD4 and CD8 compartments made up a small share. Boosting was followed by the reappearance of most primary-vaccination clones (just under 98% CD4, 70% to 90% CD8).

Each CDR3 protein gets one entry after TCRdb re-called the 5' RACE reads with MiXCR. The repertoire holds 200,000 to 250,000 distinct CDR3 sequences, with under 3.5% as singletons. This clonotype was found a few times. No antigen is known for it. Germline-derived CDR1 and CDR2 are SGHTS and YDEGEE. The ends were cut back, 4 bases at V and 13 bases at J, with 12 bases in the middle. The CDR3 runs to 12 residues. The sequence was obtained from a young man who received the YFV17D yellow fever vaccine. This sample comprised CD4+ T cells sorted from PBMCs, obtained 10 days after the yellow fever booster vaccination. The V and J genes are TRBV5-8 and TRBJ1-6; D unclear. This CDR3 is CASSHRRSPLHF. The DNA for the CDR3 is TGTGCCAGCAGCCATCGGCGTTCCCCCCTCCACTTT.